These 9 T cell receptor beta chains were all obtained from the same sample, sequenced in a study of vaccination and CD4 T cells after COVID-19. Scientists ran DNA taken from cultured CD4+ T cells through the Oncomine TCR Beta short-read assay for sequencing. MiXCR, applied by TCRdb to the PCR reads, yields one record per CDR3 protein. Of about 12,000 distinct CDR3 sequences in the sample, approximately 60% were seen once. Treatment meaning: roughly 10-day PBMC culture with coronavirus spike peptide pools or control peptides (ViraFEST assay). Antigen specificity for these receptors is unknown. The sequences come from CD4+ T cells from blood, cultured in vitro, collected before SARS-CoV-2 vaccination. These receptors originate from a human donor who had recovered from COVID-19.

The chain combines TRBV20-1 with TRBJ2-2, with 13 bases fitting TRBD2. The ends lost 4 bases at V and 5 bases at J; junction bases unmatched: 4. The CDR3 spans 15 residues. In germline, CDR1 is DFQATT, CDR2 SNEGSKA (reference sequence). Written as DNA, the CDR3 is TGCAGTGCTAAAGGGGGACTAGCGGGGACCGGGGAGCTGTTTTTT. Translation gives CSAKGGLAGTGELFF.

Only a few counts were recorded for this clonotype. This rearrangement joins TRBV6-1 to TRBJ1-5, with TRBD1 matching 9 bases. This CDR3 region has 12 residues. Germline V CDR1 and CDR2: MNHNS, SASEGT. V shed 10 bases and J 4 bases; nucleotides not matched to a gene: 2. CDR3 bases: TGTGCCACTGGACAGGGGAATCAGCCCCAGCATTTT. It specifies CATGQGNQPQHF.

The chain couples TRBV6-1 to TRBJ2-5; 10 bases are a match to TRBD2. The CDR3 has 18 amino acids. The germline CDR1 and CDR2 sequences are MNHNS and SASEGT. V lost 6 bases and J lost 0; bases outside the gene matches: 13. The CDR3 loop reads CASRIKVLAGNHQETQYF. The CDR3 DNA follows: TGTGCCAGCAGGATAAAGGTACTAGCGGGGAACCACCAAGAGACCCAGTACTTC.

The rearrangement joins TRBV24-1 to TRBJ1-6, with TRBD1 matching over 8 bases. Unmatched junction bases numbered 8, after V lost 5 bases and J lost 9 bases. This CDR3 comprises 15 residues. Germline-derived CDR1 and CDR2 are KGHDR and SFDVKD. The DNA for the CDR3 is TGTGCCACCAGTGCCCCGGACAGGGCGACTTCACCCCTCCACTTT. It is translated as CATSAPDRATSPLHF.

The gene calls are TRBV11-3 and TRBJ1-5, with 9 bases lining up with TRBD1. Trimming at V came to 3 bases and at J to 0 bases, leaving 12 bases not matched to a gene. Germline V gene data show CDR1 as SGHNT and CDR2 as YENEEA. The length of the CDR3 is 19 residues. CDR3: CASSFKGTGSLYSNQPQHF. For the CDR3, the DNA is TGTGCCAGCAGCTTCAAGGGGACAGGGAGCCTTTATAGCAATCAGCCCCAGCATTTT. Together with reference TRBV11-3 and TRBJ1-5, the CDR3 gives the full variable domain: EAGVVQSPRYKIIEKKQPVAFWCNPISGHNTLYWYLQNLGQGPELLIRYENEEAVDDSQLPKDRFSAERLKGVDSTLKIQPAELGDSAVYLCASSFKGTGSLYSNQPQHFGDGTRLSIL.

The chain joins TRBV7-2 to TRBJ1-1, with a tentative D call TRBD1 (5 bases). The germline V gene has CDR1 SGHTA and CDR2 FQGNSA. The length of the CDR3 is 14 residues. V lost 6 bases to trimming and J lost 11 bases, with 22 bases between them. The CDR3 is CASRNTAGGAKAFF. Written as DNA, the CDR3 is TGTGCCAGCAGAAATACCGCGGGAGGGGCTAAGGCTTTCTTT. Full variable domain (remainder filled in from reference TRBV7-2 and TRBJ1-1): GAGVSQSPSNKVTEKGKDVELRCDPISGHTALYWYRQSLGQGLEFLIYFQGNSAPDKSGLPSDRFSAERTGGSVSTLTIQRTQQEDSAVYLCASRNTAGGAKAFFGQGTRLTVV.

In regard to this clonotype: One end of the junction varies from germline; a read error may be responsible. This chain uses TRBV10-3 with TRBJ1-2, with D possibly TRBD1 on 5 matching bases. The CDR3 loop spans 13 amino acids. From germline, CDR1 is ENHRY and CDR2 SYGVKD. CDR3 residues: CAISGDRTKGCTF. As DNA, the CDR3 is TGTGCCATCAGTGGGGACCGAACTAAAGGCTGCACCTTC.

This chain uses TRBV6-2 or TRBV6-3 with TRBJ2-6; TRBD1 agrees at 7 bases. This CDR3 region has 20 residues. Germline V gene data show CDR1 as MNHEY and CDR2 as SVGEGT. With V trimmed by 0 bases and J by 2 bases, 13 bases remained unmatched. In DNA form, the CDR3 reads TGTGCCAGCAGTTACTCTTTCGGGACAGCCAGGATTGCTGGGGCCAACGTCCTGACTTTC. Its protein is CASSYSFGTARIAGANVLTF.

The genes are TRBV6-5 and TRBJ1-2, with 7 bases lining up with TRBD1. Losses at the gene ends were 4 bases for V and 4 bases for J; bases not matched to a gene: 12. CDR1 and CDR2 (germline): MNHEY, SVGAGI. The CDR3 sequence is 16 residues long. CDR3 DNA sequence: TGTGCCAGCAGTTCACCGGGGCCGGCAGGGGGCTATGGCTACACCTTC. Translating it yields CASSSPGPAGGYGYTF.